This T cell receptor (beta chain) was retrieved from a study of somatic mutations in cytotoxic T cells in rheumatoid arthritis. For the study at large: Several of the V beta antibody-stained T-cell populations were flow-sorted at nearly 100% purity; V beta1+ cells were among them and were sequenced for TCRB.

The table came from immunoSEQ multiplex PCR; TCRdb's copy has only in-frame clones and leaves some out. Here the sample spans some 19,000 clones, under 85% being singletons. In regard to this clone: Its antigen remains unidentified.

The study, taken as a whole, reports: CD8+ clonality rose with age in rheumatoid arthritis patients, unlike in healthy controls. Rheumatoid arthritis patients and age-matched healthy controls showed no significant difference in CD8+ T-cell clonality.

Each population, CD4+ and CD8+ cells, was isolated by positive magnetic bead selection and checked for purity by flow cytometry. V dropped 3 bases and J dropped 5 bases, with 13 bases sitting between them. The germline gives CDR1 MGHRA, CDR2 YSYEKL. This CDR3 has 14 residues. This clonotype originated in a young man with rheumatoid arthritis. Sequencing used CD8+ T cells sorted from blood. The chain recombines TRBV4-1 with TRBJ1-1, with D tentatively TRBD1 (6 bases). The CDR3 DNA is TGCGCCAGCAGCCAGGCAGGGGATGGTACTGAAGCTTTCTTT. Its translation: CASSQAGDGTEAFF.